This TCR beta chain appears in the sequencing data of a study of blood T cell repertoires in COVID-19. Study-level information: The samples span acute and convalescent COVID-19 from the United States, Italy and Spain. The cDNA or gDNA used as material had been derived from T cells, B-cell-depleted T cells, or PBMCs.

Per the original data handling: Reference gene primer amplification gave estimated nucleated cell counts. The method was immunoSEQ multiplex PCR; TCRdb's version includes in-frame clones alone and lacks a portion of them. The DNA was the basis for D and trimming; V, J and clone size are from that table. This table holds more than 200,000 clones, about 87% found once. With 6 bases removed from V and 6 bases from J, the gap between germline ends came to 4 bases. This CDR3 is 10 amino acids long. This clonotype was sampled from a man between 65 and 80 years old with acute or convalescent COVID-19. The chain is built from TRBV12-3 or TRBV12-4 and TRBJ2-3; D gene uncertain. Sequencing was done on a sample of peripheral blood. CDR3 DNA: TGTGCCAGCAGCCTCGATACGCAGTATTTT. Encoded protein: CASSLDTQYF.